The 30 T cell receptor beta chains presented below share a single source sample, sequenced in a study of blood T cell repertoires in COVID-19. Using immunoSEQ multiplex PCR, the repertoire was profiled, and TCRdb retains in-frame clones only, with some absent. The sample includes 140,000 to 150,000 clones, about nine tenths of them seen just once. Specimen: PBMCs or T cells enriched from blood (not recorded which). These receptor sequences come from a man aged 50-59 years who had recovered from COVID-19.

The rearrangement links TRBV18 to TRBJ1-2, with D perhaps TRBD1 (6 bases). V lost 0 bases and J lost 10, with 15 bases in between. CDR1 KGHSH and CDR2 LQKENI come from the germline V gene. The CDR3 runs to 14 residues. The CDR3 loop is CASSPPPRGTSYTF. CDR3 nucleotides: TGTGCCAGCTCACCACCCCCCAGGGGCACCTCCTACACCTTC.

As for this clone: One junction end does not reproduce the germline sequence, and a read error may be involved. The V call is TRBV19, the J call TRBJ2-2, with 8 bases aligning to TRBD1. CDR3 length: 15 residues. The germline V gene has CDR1 LNHDA and CDR2 SQIVND (reference sequence). DNA for the CDR3: TGTGCCAGTAGTCTAGACAGGGGTTATTCCGGGGAGCTGTTTTTT. Protein sequence: CASSLDRGYSGELFF. The full variable domain, in which reference TRBV19 and TRBJ2-2 provide the parts outside the CDR3, is DGGITQSPKYLFRKEGQNVTLSCEQNLNHDAMYWYRQDPGQGLRLIYYSQIVNDFQKGDIAEGYSVSREKKESFPLTVTSAQKNPTAFYLCASSLDRGYSGELFFGEGSRLTVL.

This clone was observed a handful of times. This rearrangement joins TRBV3-1 (or the pseudogene TRBV3-2) to TRBJ2-7; 9 nucleotides agree with TRBD2. This CDR3 comprises 15 residues. The V and J ends lost 1 base and 3 bases, in that order; junction bases with no gene match: 4. CDR1 LGHDT and CDR2 YNNKEL come from the germline V gene (reference sequence). CDR3 sequence reads: CASSQGTSDLYEQYF. The CDR3 bases are TGTGCCAGCAGCCAAGGGACTAGCGACCTCTACGAGCAGTACTTC.

The chain joins TRBV3-1 (or the pseudogene TRBV3-2) to TRBJ1-1; the D is unclear. Looked up from germline, CDR1 is LGHDT and CDR2 is YNNKEL (reference sequence). The CDR3 covers 13 residues. Trimming took off 4 bases at V and 0 bases at J, with 6 bases between the two ends. The chain's CDR3 is CASSPGMNTEAFF. The DNA of the CDR3 is TGTGCCAGCAGCCCCGGGATGAACACTGAAGCTTTCTTT.

J is TRBJ1-1 and V is TRBV11-1, with D perhaps TRBD1 (5 bases). Per the germline V gene, CDR1 is SGHAT and CDR2 is FQDESV (reference sequence). The CDR3 has 13 residues. V was cut by 5 bases and J by 3 bases, with 10 bases left in between. As DNA, the CDR3 is TGTGCCAGCAGCAGGACAAGAGACACTGAAGCTTTCTTT. This encodes CASSRTRDTEAFF.

The V gene is TRBV27, the J gene TRBJ1-1; no clear D gene. With 5 bases removed from V and 4 bases from J, the gap between germline ends came to 8 bases. The germline V gene has CDR1 MNHEY and CDR2 SMNVEV (reference sequence). The CDR3 runs 12 residues. The CDR3 region is CASSTRGTEAFF. In nucleotides, the CDR3 is TGTGCCAGCAGTACCCGAGGCACTGAAGCTTTCTTT.

V is TRBV4-3 and J is TRBJ2-3, with D perhaps TRBD2 (5 bases). The V and J ends lost 0 bases and 4 bases respectively, with 11 bases between them. The V gene's germline CDR1 is LGHNA and CDR2 YSLEER. This CDR3 spans 15 amino acids. The CDR3 region is CASSQDLANSDTQYF. In DNA, the CDR3 is TGCGCCAGCAGCCAAGATCTAGCAAACTCAGATACGCAGTATTTT.

The genes are TRBV10-3 and TRBJ2-4; TRBD2 agrees at 11 bases. V shed 2 bases, J shed 2 bases, and the junction held 2 bases outside the gene matches. Germline CDR1 reads ENHRY; CDR2 reads SYGVKD. The length of the CDR3 is 16 residues. Here the CDR3 reads CAISEASGGTKNIQYF. CDR3 nucleotides: TGTGCCATCAGTGAGGCTAGCGGGGGGACCAAAAACATTCAGTACTTC.

The CDR3 DNA reads TGTGCCACCCTGGGGACAGGGGTATGGAGCAATCAGCCCCAGCATTTT. Translated: CATLGTGVWSNQPQHF. The gene calls are TRBV28 and TRBJ1-5, with 10 bases aligning to TRBD1. Germline V CDR1 and CDR2: MDHEN, SYDVKM. The CDR3 sequence is 16 residues long. Trimming removed 10 bases from V and 1 base from J; junction bases left unmatched: 10.

The chain joins TRBV28 to TRBJ1-3; D is possibly TRBD1 (6 bases). CDR1 and CDR2 from the germline V gene are MDHEN and SYDVKM. The V end lost 7 bases, the J end lost 0 bases, and 10 bases lay between the germline ends. CDR3 size: 14 residues. CDR3 coding DNA: TGTGCCAGCACAGACAGGAGCTCTGGAAACACCATATATTTT. Protein product: CASTDRSSGNTIYF.

Only one count was recorded for this clone. V usage is TRBV7-9 and J usage is TRBJ1-2; D gene ambiguous. V was cut by 1 base and J by 2 bases, with 8 bases left in between. This CDR3 is 14 amino acids long. The germline gives CDR1 SEHNR, CDR2 FQNEAQ (reference sequence). This CDR3 is CASSLGAGNYGYTF. The CDR3, as DNA: TGTGCCAGCAGCTTAGGTGCGGGGAACTATGGCTACACCTTC.

V usage is TRBV28 and J usage is TRBJ1-2; TRBD1 agrees at 10 bases. The junction had 5 bases not matched to a gene; V was cut back by 6 bases and J by 4 bases. CDR1 and CDR2 from the germline V gene are MDHEN and SYDVKM. The CDR3 runs to 14 residues. The CDR3 DNA follows: TGTGCCAGCAGCCTGGGACAGGGGAGCTATGGCTACACCTTC. Translated: CASSLGQGSYGYTF.

V usage is TRBV28 and J usage is TRBJ1-2; TRBD1 is a possible D gene (5 bases). This CDR3 region has 14 residues. CDR1 is MDHEN and CDR2 is SYDVKM in the germline V gene. The V and J ends lost 6 bases and 8 bases respectively, with 19 bases between them. This chain's CDR3 is CASRVSGLSLGYTF. Written as DNA, the CDR3 is TGTGCCAGCAGGGTATCAGGGCTAAGCTTGGGCTACACCTTC.

The rearrangement joins TRBV28 to TRBJ1-2; 9 bases map to TRBD1. Losses at the gene ends were 6 bases for V and 3 bases for J; bases not matched to a gene: 14. Germline values: CDR1 MDHEN, CDR2 SYDVKM. The CDR3 has 17 residues. CDR3 coding DNA: TGTGCCAGCAGACCGCCGGGACAGGGTAATCGTCACTATGGCTACACCTTC. This translates into CASRPPGQGNRHYGYTF.

The rearrangement links TRBV7-2 to TRBJ1-1; D ambiguous. The length of the CDR3 is 15 residues. Trimming took 4 bases from V and 4 from J, leaving 16 bases between them. CDR1 SGHTA and CDR2 FQGNSA come from the germline V gene. CDR3 amino acids: CASSSLELEGTEAFF. In DNA form, the CDR3 reads TGTGCCAGCAGCTCATTGGAACTAGAGGGCACTGAAGCTTTCTTT.

The genes are TRBV5-1 and TRBJ2-3; 8 bases fit TRBD2. The CDR3 is made up of 16 amino acids. V shed 4 bases and J 6 bases; nucleotides not matched to a gene: 13. Per germline, CDR1 SGHRS and CDR2 YFSETQ. CDR3 sequence (DNA): TGCGCCAGCAGCGAGGCGACTAGCGCGGGTTGGGATACGCAGTATTTT. Translating it yields CASSEATSAGWDTQYF.

This rearrangement joins TRBV28 to TRBJ2-7; 7 bases are a match to TRBD2. Germline V lookup: CDR1 MDHEN, CDR2 SYDVKM. Trimming took 5 bases from V and 6 from J; bases not matched to a gene: 22. The CDR3 spans 18 residues. CDR3 loop: CASSRYAGGWGAASEQYF. Here the CDR3 DNA reads TGTGCCAGCAGTAGATATGCCGGGGGGTGGGGTGCGGCGTCCGAGCAGTACTTC.

In this sample, this clone turned up a few times. This sequence joins TRBV5-4 and TRBJ1-2; maybe TRBD1 (6 bases). From germline, CDR1 is SGHNT and CDR2 YYREEE (reference sequence). The CDR3 length is 15 residues. Trimming shortened V by 2 bases and J by 0 bases, and 11 bases separated the two germline ends. The CDR3 DNA reads TGTGCCAGCAGCTTTCCGACAGGAGCTAACTATGGCTACACCTTC. Amino acids: CASSFPTGANYGYTF.

Only one count was recorded for this clone. The V and J genes are TRBV6-2 or TRBV6-3 and TRBJ1-5; 7 bases match TRBD1. V was clipped by 4 bases and J by 3 bases; unmatched bases: 6. This CDR3 is 15 amino acids long. The germline gives CDR1 MNHEY, CDR2 SVGEGT. CDR3 DNA sequence: TGTGCCAGCAGTTTTGGAGGGGGCCCCAATCAGCCCCAGCATTTT. It yields the protein CASSFGGGPNQPQHF.

The chain joins TRBV5-4 to TRBJ1-2; 9 positions match TRBD1. Germline CDR1 is SGHNT and CDR2 is YYREEE (reference sequence). This CDR3 has 15 residues. V lost 4 bases and J lost 2; bases outside the gene matches: 6. The CDR3 reads CASSSPGQGNYGYTF. The DNA of the CDR3 is TGTGCCAGCAGCAGCCCGGGACAGGGAAACTATGGCTACACCTTC.

This chain uses TRBV7-6 with TRBJ1-3; 8 bases align to TRBD1. The junction had 13 bases not matched to a gene; V was cut back by 3 bases and J by 6 bases. The CDR3 runs 17 residues. The V gene's germline CDR1 is SGHVS and CDR2 FNYEAQ. CDR3 in DNA: TGTGCCAGCAGCTTTTCGGAGACAGGGGCCTTTGAAAACACCATATATTTT. It codes for CASSFSETGAFENTIYF.

The gene calls are TRBV6-6 and TRBJ2-5, with 7 positions matching TRBD2. This CDR3 spans 12 amino acids. V trimming: 9 bases; J trimming: 4 bases; junction bases outside the gene matches: 5. Per the germline V gene, CDR1 is MNHNY and CDR2 is SVGAGI (reference sequence). CDR3 amino acids: CASAPGGETQYF. For the CDR3, the DNA is TGTGCCAGTGCGCCGGGAGGAGAGACCCAGTACTTC.

The V call is TRBV13, the J call TRBJ1-4; TRBD1 might be the D (5 bases). Germline values: CDR1 PRHDT, CDR2 FYEKMQ (reference sequence). The CDR3 extends over 14 amino acids. Trimming shortened V by 5 bases and J by 8 bases, and 15 bases separated the two germline ends. The CDR3 DNA follows: TGTGCCAGCAGCCGCAAATTCTCAGGGGAAAAACTGTTTTTT. Residues: CASSRKFSGEKLFF.

The chain recombines TRBV18 with TRBJ1-3; the match to TRBD1 covers 11 bases. Germline-derived CDR1 and CDR2 are KGHSH and LQKENI. The CDR3 is 16 residues long. V trimming: 3 bases; J trimming: 4 bases; junction bases outside the gene matches: 5. The CDR3 nucleotides read TGTGCCAGCTCACCCGGACAGGGGGCTTACGGAAACACCATATATTTT. Its protein product is CASSPGQGAYGNTIYF.

This sequence joins TRBV3-1 (or the pseudogene TRBV3-2) and TRBJ2-3, with 7 bases aligning to TRBD2. In germline, CDR1 is LGHDT, CDR2 YNNKEL (reference sequence). Germline trimming cut 3 bases from V and 3 bases from J; bases unmatched to any gene: 6. The CDR3 covers 15 residues. In DNA form, the CDR3 reads TGTGCCAGCAGCCATCGCGGGGGAAGGACAGATACGCAGTATTTT. Amino acids: CASSHRGGRTDTQYF.

The V call is TRBV2, the J call TRBJ1-1, with TRBD1 matching over 8 bases. Germline CDR1 and CDR2: SNHLY and FYNNEI. The CDR3 sequence is 16 residues long. With V trimmed by 4 bases and J by 1 base, 8 bases remained unmatched. In nucleotides, the CDR3 is TGTGCCAGCAGTGCGGTTCGAACAGGGGGGAACACTGAAGCTTTCTTT. It translates to CASSAVRTGGNTEAFF. Full variable domain (remainder filled in from reference TRBV2 and TRBJ1-1): EPEVTQTPSHQVTQMGQEVILRCVPISNHLYFYWYRQILGQKVEFLVSFYNNEISEKSEIFDDQFSVERPDGSNFTLKIRSTKLEDSAMYFCASSAVRTGGNTEAFFGQGTRLTVV.

The rearrangement uses TRBV12-5 and TRBJ2-1, with 10 bases aligning to TRBD2. The CDR3 runs to 15 residues. Losses at the gene ends were 6 bases for V and 0 bases for J; bases not matched to a gene: 2. Germline V lookup: CDR1 LGHNT, CDR2 FRNRAP. In nucleotides, the CDR3 is TGTGCTAGTGGCCCTAGCGGGAGCTCCTACAATGAGCAGTTCTTC. Residues: CASGPSGSSYNEQFF.

This chain uses TRBV2 with TRBJ2-3, with D tentatively TRBD1 (6 bases). Germline CDR1 reads SNHLY; CDR2 reads FYNNEI. The CDR3 has 15 amino acids. V was shortened by 6 bases and J by 2 bases, with 15 bases between the two germline ends. The CDR3 spells CASRALQGATDTQYF. DNA for the CDR3: TGTGCCAGCAGGGCGTTACAGGGAGCCACAGATACGCAGTATTTT.

The chain carries TRBV19 and TRBJ1-5; 9 nucleotides align to TRBD1. The ends lost 7 bases at V and 5 bases at J; junction bases unmatched: 6. Per germline, CDR1 LNHDA and CDR2 SQIVND (reference sequence). The CDR3 runs 14 residues. The CDR3 sequence is CASIAGTGYQPQHF. CDR3 in DNA: TGTGCCAGTATCGCCGGGACAGGGTATCAGCCCCAGCATTTT. Variable domain in full (rest from reference TRBV19 and TRBJ1-5): DGGITQSPKYLFRKEGQNVTLSCEQNLNHDAMYWYRQDPGQGLRLIYYSQIVNDFQKGDIAEGYSVSREKKESFPLTVTSAQKNPTAFYLCASIAGTGYQPQHFGDGTRLSIL.

The chain links TRBV7-2 to TRBJ1-5; D is unresolved. The V and J ends lost 1 base and 15 bases respectively, with 19 bases between them. Germline CDR1 and CDR2: SGHTA and FQGNSA. The CDR3 spans 14 residues. The CDR3 is CASSLVGVGEVGHF. In DNA form, the CDR3 reads TGTGCCAGCAGCTTAGTGGGAGTAGGCGAGGTAGGGCATTTT.